The 18 T cell receptor beta chains in this list originate from one sample, sequenced in a study of T cells in Graves' hyperthyroidism and ophthalmopathy. TCR beta CDR3 sequences were amplified from RNA transcripts. RT-PCR in the first round (using the HTBI primer set) targeted the TCR CDR3. Each CDR3 protein gets one entry after TCRdb re-called the multiplex PCR reads with MiXCR. Of hundreds of thousands of distinct CDR3 sequences in the sample, about 15% were seen once. The sample was blood. These TCRs come from a woman aged 18-29 years with Graves' ophthalmopathy.

This clonotype was picked up many times. The genes are TRBV20-1 and TRBJ1-1; no clear D gene. In germline, CDR1 is DFQATT, CDR2 SNEGSKA (reference sequence). Trimming cost V 6 bases and J 0 bases, with 11 bases left between them. The CDR3 sequence is 13 residues long. The CDR3 protein is CSAQDGMNTEAFF. In DNA, the CDR3 is TGCAGTGCCCAGGACGGGATGAACACTGAAGCTTTCTTT.

Note on this clonotype: A much larger clone is a single base away; this may be a read error. The V gene is TRBV6-1, the J gene TRBJ1-1; tentative D call: TRBD1 (6 bases). The CDR3 totals 14 residues. Looked up from germline, CDR1 is MNHNS and CDR2 is SASEGT. DNA of the CDR3: TGTGCCAGCAGCCCTGACAGGATGAACACTGAAGCTTCCTTT. This codes for CASSPDRMNTEASF.

This clonotype has more than one count but fewer than ten. V gene TRBV4-2 combines with J gene TRBJ1-2; D ambiguous. V lost 0 bases, J lost 4 bases, and 27 bases lay in between. The CDR3 loop spans 20 amino acids. Germline V gene sequence: CDR1 LGHNA, CDR2 YNFKEQ. CDR3 nucleotides: TGTGCCAGCAGCCAAGATCTTCTAGGAACTCTTCATCAGTTAATCTATGGCTACACCTTC. Amino acid sequence: CASSQDLLGTLHQLIYGYTF.

The chain's CDR3 is CANPVPGGYDEQYF. Here the CDR3 DNA reads TGTGCCAACCCCGTTCCCGGGGGCTACGACGAGCAGTACTTC. V gene TRBV30 combines with J gene TRBJ2-7; D tentatively fits TRBD1 or TRBD2 (6 bases each). CDR1 is GTSNPN, CDR2 SVGIG, per germline (reference sequence). V lost 8 bases and J lost 5, with 22 bases in between. This CDR3 is built from 14 residues. Using reference TRBV30 and TRBJ2-7 for the parts outside the CDR3, the full variable domain is SQTIHQWPATLVQPVGSPLSLECTVEGTSNPNLYWYRQAAGRGLQLLFYSVGIGQISSEVPQNLSASRPQDRQFILSSKKLLLSDSGFYLCANPVPGGYDEQYFGPGTRLTVT.

The chain links TRBV20-1 to TRBJ1-2; D possibly corresponds to TRBD1 (5 bases). The CDR3 covers 14 residues. Germline loops: CDR1 DFQATT, CDR2 SNEGSKA (reference sequence). V shed 0 bases and J shed 4 bases, with 12 bases lying between them. The CDR3 nucleotides are TGCAGTGCTAGAGATGGGGGACTAACCTATGGCTACACCTTC. It codes for CSARDGGLTYGYTF.

This clonotype was counted at least ten times. The chain joins TRBV28 to TRBJ2-2; D remains ambiguous. This CDR3 has 15 amino acids. V was trimmed by 3 bases and J by 6 bases, leaving 14 bases between them. Germline CDR1 reads MDHEN; CDR2 reads SYDVKM. CDR3 loop: CASSFRTLWAGELFF. In DNA form, the CDR3 reads TGTGCCAGCAGTTTCCGTACCCTGTGGGCCGGGGAGCTGTTTTTT.

This clonotype came up a few times. V is TRBV28 and J is TRBJ2-3; 9 positions match TRBD2. Germline trimming cut 6 bases from V and 0 bases from J; bases unmatched to any gene: 7. Germline loops: CDR1 MDHEN, CDR2 SYDVKM. The CDR3 covers 16 residues. The CDR3, as DNA: TGTGCCAGCAGCCTAAGACTAGCGGATAGCACAGATACGCAGTATTTT. Translated, it gives CASSLRLADSTDTQYF.

This clonotype was detected ten times or more. V usage is TRBV7-2 and J usage is TRBJ2-2; D tentatively fits TRBD1 or TRBD2 (6 bases each). The CDR3 runs 16 residues. V lost 1 base and J lost 2, with 11 bases in between. The germline V gene encodes CDR1 SGHTA and CDR2 FQGNSA. CDR3 nucleotide sequence: TGTGCCAGCAGCTTAGTTGGGGGGCGCAACACCGGGGAGCTGTTTTTT. Encoded protein: CASSLVGGRNTGELFF. The full variable domain, in which reference TRBV7-2 and TRBJ2-2 provide the parts outside the CDR3, is GAGVSQSPSNKVTEKGKDVELRCDPISGHTALYWYRQSLGQGLEFLIYFQGNSAPDKSGLPSDRFSAERTGGSVSTLTIQRTQQEDSAVYLCASSLVGGRNTGELFFGEGSRLTVL.

The gene calls are TRBV29-1 and TRBJ1-2; tentative D call: TRBD1 (5 bases). CDR3 size: 12 residues. V lost 3 bases to trimming and J lost 6 bases, with 11 bases between them. Germline V gene data show CDR1 as SQVTM and CDR2 as ANQGSEA. CDR3 sequence: CSVEGEGDGYTF. The CDR3 coding sequence is TGCAGCGTTGAGGGAGAAGGGGATGGCTACACCTTC.

This clonotype showed up many times. The rearrangement joins TRBV5-1 to TRBJ2-7; 8 positions match TRBD1. Germline V gives CDR1 SGHRS, CDR2 YFSETQ. The CDR3 runs to 15 residues. V shed 0 bases and J 6 bases; nucleotides not matched to a gene: 8. CDR3 loop: CASSLARDRHSEQYF. The CDR3 bases are TGCGCCAGCAGCTTGGCCCGGGACAGGCACTCCGAGCAGTACTTC.

This clonotype occurred a few times. The CDR3 sequence: CAISGTTDTQYF. For the CDR3, the DNA is TGTGCCATCAGTGGTACCACAGATACGCAGTATTTT. The gene calls are TRBV10-3 and TRBJ2-3; D not certain. Trimming cost V 4 bases and J 2 bases, with 4 bases left between them. Germline CDR1 ENHRY, CDR2 SYGVKD. The CDR3 is 12 amino acids.

The gene calls are TRBV7-9 and TRBJ2-1; TRBD1 might be the D (5 bases). Germline values: CDR1 SEHNR, CDR2 FQNEAQ (reference sequence). V lost 1 base and J 7 bases, leaving 8 bases between the germline ends. This CDR3 comprises 13 residues. The CDR3 loop is CASSLVRGNEQFF. The CDR3 DNA reads as TGTGCCAGCAGCTTAGTTAGGGGTAATGAGCAGTTCTTC.

This chain uses TRBV7-2 with TRBJ2-2; the D gene is possibly TRBD2 (5 bases). Germline-derived CDR1 and CDR2 are SGHTA and FQGNSA. The CDR3 length is 16 residues. V lost 5 bases and J 6 bases, leaving 19 bases between the germline ends. Here the CDR3 reads CASSRDVGPRPGELFF. CDR3 coding DNA: TGTGCCAGCAGCCGGGATGTCGGGCCACGACCCGGGGAGCTGTTTTTT.

The rearrangement links TRBV5-6 to TRBJ2-6; TRBD2 is a possible D gene (5 bases). This CDR3 comprises 16 residues. Trimming stripped 0 bases from V and 2 bases from J, with 9 bases between. Germline V gene lookup returns CDR1 SGHDT and CDR2 YYEEEE. The CDR3 DNA reads TGTGCCAGCAGCTTGGTTTGGGAGCCTGGGGCCAACGTCCTGACTTTC. It codes for CASSLVWEPGANVLTF.

This clonotype was picked up many times. The rearrangement joins TRBV18 to TRBJ1-6; D not resolved. The germline V gene has CDR1 KGHSH and CDR2 LQKENI. The length of the CDR3 is 13 residues. V was trimmed by 0 bases and J by 9 bases, leaving 6 bases between them. CDR3 in amino acids: CASSPPGSSPLHF. The CDR3 DNA follows: TGTGCCAGCTCACCACCTGGCAGTTCACCCCTCCACTTT.

This clonotype appeared a few times. The genes are TRBV7-2 and TRBJ2-1; the D gene is possibly TRBD2 (6 bases). CDR1 is SGHTA and CDR2 is FQGNSA in the germline V gene. Trimming shortened V by 1 base and J by 3 bases, and 13 bases separated the two germline ends. The CDR3 loop spans 16 amino acids. CDR3 nucleotide sequence: TGTGCCAGCAGCTTAGACGTGGCGGGGATCTACAATGAGCAGTTCTTC. Residues: CASSLDVAGIYNEQFF.

For this clonotype: This clone may be a read error of a much larger clone one base away. The chain combines TRBV5-6 with TRBJ1-5, with 11 bases aligning to TRBD1. There are 18 residues in the CDR3. Trimming took 6 bases from V and 4 from J; bases not matched to a gene: 15. The germline CDR1 and CDR2 sequences are SGHDT and YYEEEE. The CDR3 region is CASTWTGGGGIGNQPQHF. The CDR3 DNA reads TGTGCCAGCACCTGGACAGGGGGCGGGGGTATTGGGAATCAGCCCCAGCATTTT. Variable domain in full (rest from reference TRBV5-6 and TRBJ1-5): DAGVTQSPTHLIKTRGQQVTLRCSPKSGHDTVSWYQQALGQGPQFIFQYYEEEERQRGNFPDRFSGHQFPNYSSELNVNALLLGDSALYLCASTWTGGGGIGNQPQHFGDGTRLSIL.

The chain links TRBV9 to TRBJ2-7; unclear D gene. The CDR3 covers 15 residues. Germline lookup yields CDR1 SGDLS and CDR2 YYNGEE. V was trimmed by 0 bases and J by 6 bases, leaving 16 bases between them. CDR3 sequence (DNA): TGTGCCAGCAGCGTAGGCGAGTCGGTTGATCCCGAGCAGTACTTC. It is translated as CASSVGESVDPEQYF.